This T cell receptor (beta chain) came from a study of blood T cells in healthy people across ages. The V gene's germline CDR1 is DFQATT and CDR2 SNEGSKA (reference sequence). The V and J ends lost 1 base and 2 bases, in that order; junction bases with no gene match: 6. This CDR3 is 15 amino acids long. In this sample, this clonotype turned up a few times. A J-beta primer mix and a sample-barcoded 5' primer were used in a second PCR of about 7 to 12 cycles. The authors tagged each cDNA molecule using a template-switch adaptor with 12 random nucleotides. TCRdb reprocessed the 5' RACE reads via MiXCR and lists one record per CDR3 protein. In the table there are roughly 2 million distinct CDR3 sequences, roughly 50% of which are singletons. Each sample had at least 6.5 million PBMCs isolated.

The sequenced sample consisted of blood. The sequence came from a woman between 40 and 50 years old in good health. J is TRBJ2-3 and V is TRBV20-1, with TRBD2 matching 7 bases. In DNA form, the CDR3 reads TGCAGTGCTAGAGTCCGGGACTACTACACAGATACGCAGTATTTT. This sequence encodes CSARVRDYYTDTQYF.